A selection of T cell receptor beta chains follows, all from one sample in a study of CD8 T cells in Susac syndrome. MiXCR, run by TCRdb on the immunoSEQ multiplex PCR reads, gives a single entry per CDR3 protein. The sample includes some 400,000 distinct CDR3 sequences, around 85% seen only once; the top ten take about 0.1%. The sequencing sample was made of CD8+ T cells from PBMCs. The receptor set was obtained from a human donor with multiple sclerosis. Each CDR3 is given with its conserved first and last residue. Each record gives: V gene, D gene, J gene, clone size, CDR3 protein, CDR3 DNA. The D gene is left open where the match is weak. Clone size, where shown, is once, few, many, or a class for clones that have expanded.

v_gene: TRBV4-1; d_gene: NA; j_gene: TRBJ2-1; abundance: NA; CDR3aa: CASSQVDGAPDEQFF; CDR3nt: TGCGCCAGCAGCCAAGTTGATGGAGCACCCGATGAGCAGTTCTTC
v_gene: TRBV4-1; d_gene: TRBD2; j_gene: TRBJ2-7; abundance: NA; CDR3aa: CASSQEGLAGGYPYEQYF; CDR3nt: TGCGCCAGCAGCCAAGAAGGACTAGCGGGAGGTTACCCCTACGAGCAGTACTTC
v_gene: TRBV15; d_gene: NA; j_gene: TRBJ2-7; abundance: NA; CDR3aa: CATSRAGGAEQYF; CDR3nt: TGTGCCACCAGCAGAGCAGGGGGGGCCGAGCAGTACTTC
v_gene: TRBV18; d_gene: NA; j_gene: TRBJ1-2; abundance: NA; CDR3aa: CASSAGDGYTF; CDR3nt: TGTGCCAGCTCAGCAGGGGATGGCTACACCTTC
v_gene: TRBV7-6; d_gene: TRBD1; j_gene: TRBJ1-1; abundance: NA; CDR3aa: CASSSSTGSTEAFF; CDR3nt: TGTGCCAGCAGCTCATCGACAGGGAGCACTGAAGCTTTCTTT
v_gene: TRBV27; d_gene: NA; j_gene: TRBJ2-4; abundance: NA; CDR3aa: CASSSGQIKYF; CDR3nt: TGTGCCAGCAGCTCAGGACAGATAAAGTACTTC
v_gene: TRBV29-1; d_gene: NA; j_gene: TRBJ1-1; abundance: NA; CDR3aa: CSVIDRNTEAFF; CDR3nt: TGCAGCGTTATAGACAGAAACACTGAAGCTTTCTTT
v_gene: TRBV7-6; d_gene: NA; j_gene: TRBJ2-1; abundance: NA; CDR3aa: CASSLVGGLVNEQFF; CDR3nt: TGTGCCAGCAGCTTAGTGGGGGGGCTAGTAAATGAGCAGTTCTTC
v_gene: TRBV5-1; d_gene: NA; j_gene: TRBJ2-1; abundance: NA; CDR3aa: CASSLAGGVGNEQFF; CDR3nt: TGCGCCAGCAGCTTGGCTGGCGGGGTGGGGAATGAGCAGTTCTTC
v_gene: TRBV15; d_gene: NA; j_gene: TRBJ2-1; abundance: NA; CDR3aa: CATCPTRGANEQFF; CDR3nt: TGTGCCACCTGTCCGACTAGGGGGGCAAATGAGCAGTTCTTC
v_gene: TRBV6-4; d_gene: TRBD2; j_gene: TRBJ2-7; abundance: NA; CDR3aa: CASSELAGGPYEQYF; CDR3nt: TGTGCCAGCAGTGAACTAGCGGGGGGGCCGTACGAGCAGTACTTC
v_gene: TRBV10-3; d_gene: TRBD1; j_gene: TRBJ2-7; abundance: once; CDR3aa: CATGDRSSYEQYF; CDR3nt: TGTGCCACAGGGGACAGATCCTCCTACGAGCAGTACTTC
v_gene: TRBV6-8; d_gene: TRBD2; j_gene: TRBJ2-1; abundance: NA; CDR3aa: CASSGSTSEYNEQFF; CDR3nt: TGTGCCAGCAGCGGATCTACTAGCGAATACAATGAGCAGTTCTTC
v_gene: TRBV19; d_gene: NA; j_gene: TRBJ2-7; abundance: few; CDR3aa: CASSSTDSYEQYF; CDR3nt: TGTGCCAGTAGTAGCACGGACTCCTACGAGCAGTACTTC
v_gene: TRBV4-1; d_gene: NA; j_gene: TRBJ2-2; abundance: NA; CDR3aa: CASSQGPVELFF; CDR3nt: TGCGCCAGCAGCCAAGGGCCTGTGGAGCTGTTTTTT
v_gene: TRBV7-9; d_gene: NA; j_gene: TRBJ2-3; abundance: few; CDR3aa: CASSFEFADTQYF; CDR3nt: TGTGCCAGCAGCTTTGAGTTCGCAGATACGCAGTATTTT
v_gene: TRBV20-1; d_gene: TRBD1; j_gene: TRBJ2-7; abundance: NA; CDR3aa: CSARDTGERTYEQYF; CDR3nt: TGCAGTGCTAGAGATACAGGGGAAAGAACCTACGAGCAGTACTTC